The 32 T cell receptor beta chains below come from one sample, sequenced in a study of cytomegalovirus exposure and HLA in healthy donors. It was with 60 Vbeta and 13 Jbeta primers that the PCR ran. The method was immunoSEQ multiplex PCR; TCRdb's version includes in-frame clones alone and lacks a portion of them. The sample includes about 150,000 clones, 77% seen only once; the top ten take roughly 1.4%. Sequencing input: PBMCs. The receptors come from a woman aged 30 to 39 in good health and CMV-seropositive.

The chain carries TRBV5-4 and TRBJ2-3; D unresolved. Looked up from germline, CDR1 is SGHNT and CDR2 is YYREEE (reference sequence). Trimming took off 2 bases at V and 7 bases at J, with 14 bases between the two ends. The CDR3 contains 14 residues. The CDR3 region is CASSFGSTENTQYF. CDR3 coding DNA: TGTGCCAGCAGCTTTGGGTCGACTGAAAATACGCAGTATTTT.

The chain is built from TRBV7-2 and TRBJ2-5; 14 bases line up with TRBD2. The germline gives CDR1 SGHTA, CDR2 FQGNSA. V was clipped by 5 bases and J by 2 bases; unmatched bases: 13. This CDR3 has 19 amino acids. Here the CDR3 reads CASSPTLGLAGGGQETQYF. The CDR3 bases are TGTGCCAGCAGCCCCACACTAGGACTAGCGGGAGGAGGACAAGAGACCCAGTACTTC. The whole variable domain, filled in from reference TRBV7-2 and TRBJ2-5, reads GAGVSQSPSNKVTEKGKDVELRCDPISGHTALYWYRQSLGQGLEFLIYFQGNSAPDKSGLPSDRFSAERTGGSVSTLTIQRTQQEDSAVYLCASSPTLGLAGGGQETQYFGPGTRLLVL.

The chain carries TRBV6-4 and TRBJ2-5; TRBD1 agrees at 8 bases. Germline CDR1 reads MRHNA; CDR2 reads SNTAGT. V shed 6 bases and J 9 bases; nucleotides not matched to a gene: 6. The CDR3 is made up of 12 amino acids. CDR3 loop: CASSPQGVAQYF. In DNA form, the CDR3 reads TGTGCCAGCAGCCCACAGGGGGTGGCCCAGTACTTC.

The gene calls are TRBV28 and TRBJ1-4, with D unclear. Per the germline V gene, CDR1 is MDHEN and CDR2 is SYDVKM. V lost 7 bases to trimming and J lost 8 bases, with 17 bases between them. CDR3 length equals 14 residues. DNA for the CDR3: TGTGCCAGCATGGGAGGGATAGTGCGCGAAAAACTGTTTTTT. As protein: CASMGGIVREKLFF.

V is TRBV7-2 and J is TRBJ2-2; no reliable D call. Trimming removed 5 bases from V and 1 base from J, with 8 bases in between. This CDR3 is 14 amino acids long. The germline gives CDR1 SGHTA, CDR2 FQGNSA. DNA of the CDR3: TGTGCCAGCAGCCCGAACTGGAACACCGGGGAGCTGTTTTTT. As protein: CASSPNWNTGELFF.

This chain connects TRBV6-1 to TRBJ2-7; TRBD1 aligns across 9 bases. Germline V gene lookup returns CDR1 MNHNS and CDR2 SASEGT. Trimming removed 8 bases from V and 4 bases from J; junction bases left unmatched: 9. The CDR3 extends over 14 amino acids. The CDR3 spells CASSEGQGLYEQYF. The CDR3 DNA follows: TGTGCCAGCTCAGAGGGACAGGGCTTGTACGAGCAGTACTTC.

The chain combines TRBV11-2 with TRBJ2-7, with 7 bases lining up with TRBD1. The germline gives CDR1 SGHAT, CDR2 FQNNGV. This CDR3 region has 16 residues. V was pared by 6 bases and J by 0 bases, with 11 bases of the junction left unmatched. CDR3 loop: CASSPKGALSSYEQYF. CDR3 bases: TGTGCCAGCAGTCCAAAGGGGGCGCTGAGCTCCTACGAGCAGTACTTC.

V is TRBV30 and J is TRBJ2-3, with D uncertain. CDR3 length equals 13 residues. Trimming cost V 2 bases and J 1 base, with 7 bases left between them. Germline values: CDR1 GTSNPN, CDR2 SVGIG (reference sequence). DNA for the CDR3: TGTGCCTGGAGTATCATTCGCACAGATACGCAGTATTTT. Translating it yields CAWSIIRTDTQYF.

This chain joins TRBV5-1 and TRBJ1-4; 9 bases align to TRBD1. The CDR3 has 16 residues. Germline V gives CDR1 SGHRS, CDR2 YFSETQ. J was trimmed by 7 bases and V by 7 bases; bases with no gene match: 14. The CDR3 region has the DNA TGCGCCAGCCGGACAGGGGACGCGGGTCGGGCTGAAAAACTGTTTTTT. Translation gives CASRTGDAGRAEKLFF.

A word on this clone: Other DNA variants within this sample encode the same CDR3. V is TRBV27 and J is TRBJ2-1; D perhaps matches TRBD2 (6 bases). The germline V gene has CDR1 MNHEY and CDR2 SMNVEV (reference sequence). The CDR3 sequence is 14 residues long. The V end lost 3 bases, the J end lost 0 bases, and 6 bases lay between the germline ends. The CDR3 DNA reads as TGTGCCAGCAGTTTCGGGAGCTCCTACAATGAGCAGTTCTTC. This sequence encodes CASSFGSSYNEQFF.

The CDR3 region is CASRPTTGQPQHF. In DNA, the CDR3 is TGTGCCAGCAGACCGACGACAGGTCAGCCCCAGCATTTT. The chain couples TRBV6-5 to TRBJ1-5, with a possible D match to TRBD1 (6 bases). The germline V and J ends were trimmed by 6 bases and 6 bases, with 12 bases remaining between them. The germline CDR1 and CDR2 sequences are MNHEY and SVGAGI. The CDR3 totals 13 residues.

This clone appeared a single time. V and J are TRBV11-3 and TRBJ1-1, with a tentative D call TRBD1 (5 bases). From germline, CDR1 is SGHNT and CDR2 YENEEA. The V and J ends lost 5 bases and 1 base respectively, with 14 bases between them. The CDR3 extends over 15 amino acids. The CDR3 DNA is TGTGCCAGCAGCGCCCGGACACCCAAGAACACTGAAGCTTTCTTT. Translated: CASSARTPKNTEAFF.

The chain links TRBV18 to TRBJ2-1; weak D call: TRBD2 (5 bases). Trimming removed 2 bases from V and 6 bases from J, with 8 bases in between. CDR3 size: 13 residues. CDR1 and CDR2 (germline): KGHSH, LQKENI. CDR3 coding DNA: TGTGCCAGCTCACCAGGTGCGGGCAATGAGCAGTTCTTC. It codes for CASSPGAGNEQFF.

The V gene is TRBV2, the J gene TRBJ2-7; no clear D gene. The germline V gene has CDR1 SNHLY and CDR2 FYNNEI. This CDR3 comprises 13 residues. The germline V and J ends were trimmed by 11 bases and 8 bases, with 22 bases remaining between them. CDR3: CAGQTNSNLKQYF. For the CDR3, the DNA is TGTGCCGGCCAAACCAACAGCAATTTGAAGCAGTACTTC.

This clone occurred once. The V and J genes are TRBV11-3 and TRBJ2-5; D perhaps matches TRBD1 (7 bases). This CDR3 spans 13 amino acids. Germline V lookup: CDR1 SGHNT, CDR2 YENEEA. V shed 8 bases and J shed 3 bases, with 13 bases lying between them. CDR3 sequence reads: CASAGGLKETQYF. The CDR3 DNA sequence: TGTGCCAGCGCAGGGGGGCTAAAAGAGACCCAGTACTTC.

The chain employs TRBV7-9 and TRBJ2-5; TRBD2 matches at 7 bases. This CDR3 contains 13 residues. J lost 9 bases, V lost 7 bases, and 11 bases had no gene match. CDR1 and CDR2 (germline): SEHNR, FQNEAQ (reference sequence). The chain's CDR3 is CASTIRGGLAQYF. DNA for the CDR3: TGTGCCAGCACCATACGCGGGGGTCTGGCCCAGTACTTC.

J is TRBJ1-6 and V is TRBV14, with D tentatively TRBD1 (6 bases). The CDR3 has 13 residues. Looked up from germline, CDR1 is SGHDN and CDR2 is FVKESK. Trimming took off 5 bases at V and 7 bases at J, with 9 bases between the two ends. The CDR3 coding sequence is TGTGCCAGCAGCGCCCAGGGGAATTCACCCCTCCACTTT. This gives the protein CASSAQGNSPLHF.

The chain employs TRBV27 and TRBJ2-1; 13 bases are shared with TRBD2. Germline V gives CDR1 MNHEY, CDR2 SMNVEV (reference sequence). The CDR3 is made up of 17 amino acids. Unmatched junction bases numbered 8, after V lost 2 bases and J lost 7 bases. CDR3 nucleotide sequence: TGTGCCAGCAGTTTAATAGGGGGACTAGCGGGAAGTAATGAGCAGTTCTTC. Protein sequence: CASSLIGGLAGSNEQFF.

The rearrangement links TRBV30 to TRBJ1-2; 7 positions match TRBD1. V gave up 3 bases and J gave up 2 bases; unmatched junction bases: 15. This CDR3 has 17 amino acids. Germline values: CDR1 GTSNPN, CDR2 SVGIG (reference sequence). In nucleotides, the CDR3 is TGTGCCTGGAGCCCCGATAGGGGGCTGGTGAGAAACTATGGCTACACCTTC. This encodes CAWSPDRGLVRNYGYTF.

V is TRBV25-1 and J is TRBJ2-7; D remains ambiguous. The CDR3 length is 13 residues. Germline loops: CDR1 MGHDK, CDR2 SYGVNS. Trimming shortened V by 1 base and J by 3 bases, and 7 bases separated the two germline ends. CDR3 sequence (DNA): TGTGCCAGCAGTGAATCCCCAGACTACGAGCAGTACTTC. This gives the protein CASSESPDYEQYF.

J is TRBJ2-7 and V is TRBV5-1, with 8 bases that match TRBD2. The CDR3 runs 15 residues. Germline CDR1 is SGHRS and CDR2 is YFSETQ. The junction had 6 bases not matched to a gene; V was cut back by 1 base and J by 3 bases. CDR3 protein: CASSLPLAGRYEQYF. The CDR3 DNA is TGCGCCAGCAGCTTGCCCCTAGCGGGCCGCTACGAGCAGTACTTC.

The chain carries TRBV10-1 and TRBJ2-2; TRBD2 might be the D (6 bases). V was shortened by 6 bases and J by 5 bases, with 13 bases between the two germline ends. The V gene's germline CDR1 is WNHNN and CDR2 SYGVQD (reference sequence). The CDR3 consists of 14 residues. CDR3 DNA sequence: TGCGCCAGCAGCCCGACTAGTTGGACCGGGGAGCTGTTTTTT. Translating gives CASSPTSWTGELFF.

The gene calls are TRBV5-1 and TRBJ1-3; 8 bases line up with TRBD1. CDR3 length equals 19 residues. Germline V gene data show CDR1 as SGHRS and CDR2 as YFSETQ. V was clipped by 2 bases and J by 3 bases; unmatched bases: 16. The CDR3 coding sequence is TGCGCCAGCAGCTTACGGCCGCAGGGGGCCCAAGGTGTTGGAAACACCATATATTTT. It specifies CASSLRPQGAQGVGNTIYF.

This rearrangement joins TRBV10-3 to TRBJ2-7; 8 nucleotides line up with TRBD1. V was pared by 7 bases and J by 3 bases, with 8 bases of the junction left unmatched. CDR1 and CDR2 (germline): ENHRY, SYGVKD. CDR3 length equals 14 residues. For the CDR3, the DNA is TGTGCCATCACCACAGGGGGTACCCGCTACGAGCAGTACTTC. It encodes CAITTGGTRYEQYF.

The chain employs TRBV27 and TRBJ2-1; 16 bases are shared with TRBD2. The germline CDR1 and CDR2 sequences are MNHEY and SMNVEV (reference sequence). The CDR3 extends over 21 amino acids. The ends lost 3 bases at V and 4 bases at J; junction bases unmatched: 15. The CDR3: CASSFSGLAGGNQVKYNEQFF. CDR3 nucleotides: TGTGCCAGCAGTTTCTCGGGACTAGCGGGAGGGAACCAAGTAAAATACAATGAGCAGTTCTTC.

This clone was observed a handful of times. V usage is TRBV7-9 and J usage is TRBJ2-1; 9 bases are a match to TRBD2. The CDR3 covers 18 residues. CDR1 is SEHNR and CDR2 is FQNEAQ in the germline V gene (reference sequence). Losses at the gene ends were 1 base for V and 0 bases for J; bases not matched to a gene: 7. The DNA of the CDR3 is TGTGCCAGCAGCTTAGAGACTAGCGGCTTAAGCTCCTACAATGAGCAGTTCTTC. It codes for CASSLETSGLSSYNEQFF.

This rearrangement joins TRBV7-2 to TRBJ2-1; 11 bases match TRBD2. The CDR3 runs to 15 residues. V shed 6 bases and J 4 bases; nucleotides not matched to a gene: 5. Germline-derived CDR1 and CDR2 are SGHTA and FQGNSA. CDR3 in amino acids: CASRTTSGSYNEQFF. In nucleotides, the CDR3 is TGTGCCAGCAGAACCACTAGCGGGAGTTACAATGAGCAGTTCTTC.

V usage is TRBV29-1 and J usage is TRBJ2-6; no clear D. Germline V gene data show CDR1 as SQVTM and CDR2 as ANQGSEA. Trimming took 6 bases from V and 0 from J, leaving 12 bases between them. The CDR3 is 15 residues long. This chain's CDR3 is CSVSVESSGANVLTF. The CDR3, as DNA: TGCAGCGTGTCTGTCGAGAGCTCTGGGGCCAACGTCCTGACTTTC.

This chain uses TRBV27 with TRBJ1-2; 8 bases align to TRBD1. J gave up 7 bases and V 0 bases, and 4 bases lay outside the gene matches. CDR3 size: 14 residues. Germline V gives CDR1 MNHEY, CDR2 SMNVEV (reference sequence). The DNA of the CDR3 is TGTGCCAGCAGTTTATCGAGGACAGGGTCTGGCTACACCTTC. This gives the protein CASSLSRTGSGYTF.

This clone was picked up one time. The chain carries TRBV1 and TRBJ2-1; the table's D call of TRBD2 was not tested on the DNA. TRBV1 is given as a pseudogene. This CDR3 is 16 amino acids long. This CDR3 is CTSSQGTSGTYNEQFF. In DNA form, the CDR3 reads TGCACCAGCAGCCAAGGGACTAGCGGGACATACAATGAGCAGTTCTTC.

CDR3 nucleotide sequence: TGTGCCAGCAGTTTTCGTTTCGTTCCAGCGGGAACGGGGGAGACCCAGTACTTC. It encodes CASSFRFVPAGTGETQYF. The chain joins TRBV27 to TRBJ2-5, with 7 positions matching TRBD2. Per germline, CDR1 MNHEY and CDR2 SMNVEV (reference sequence). This CDR3 has 18 amino acids. V shed 3 bases, J shed 5 bases, and the junction held 18 bases outside the gene matches.

The gene calls are TRBV15 and TRBJ2-7; 7 positions match TRBD1. The trim removed 0 bases at V and 0 bases at J, leaving 2 bases unmatched. This CDR3 is built from 15 residues. CDR1 is LNHNV, CDR2 YYDKDF, per germline (reference sequence). CDR3 amino acids: CATSRDRDSSYEQYF. CDR3 coding DNA: TGTGCCACCAGCAGAGACAGGGACAGCTCCTACGAGCAGTACTTC.